This T cell receptor (beta chain) was recorded in a study of OX40 agonist ivuxolimab in advanced cancers. On the study more broadly: A male proportion of 82.7% was recorded, with mean age about 60 years and range 23 to 79. Study observations and caveats: With doses of 0.1-3.0 mg/kg, partial responders showed among the lowest clonal expansion. Normalized T-cell clonal expansion was also low in a subset of nonresponders.

Trimming pared 6 bases from V and 1 base from J, leaving 12 bases between. This CDR3 spans 14 amino acids. Per germline, CDR1 PRHDT and CDR2 FYEKMQ (reference sequence). The assay was immunoSEQ multiplex PCR, and TCRdb's table has in-frame clones only and misses some. The sample includes 40,000 to 50,000 clones, more than 85% of them seen just once. As regards this clone: What it binds is not known.

This specimen was CD4+ or CD8+ T cells sorted from blood, taken in a trial of the OX40 agonist ivuxolimab. The chain is built from TRBV13 and TRBJ1-1; tentative D call: TRBD1 (5 bases). The source of this sequence is an adult with an advanced solid tumor such as melanoma, head and neck, liver or kidney cancer. The CDR3: CASRASGGNTEAFF. CDR3 DNA: TGTGCCAGCAGAGCTTCGGGGGGGAACACTGAAGCTTTCTTT.